This TCR beta chain stems from a study of OX40 agonist ivuxolimab in advanced cancers. In the study overall: With a range of about 23 to 85, age averaged about 58 years, and around 83% were male.

CDR1 is SGHTA, CDR2 FQGTGA, per germline. V gave up 3 bases and J gave up 4 bases, with 19 bases separating them. The CDR3 sequence is 16 residues long. Patients were ruled out by autoimmune disease history or systemic immunosuppression. Samples of blood were obtained at baseline, on cycle 4 day 1, and on cycle 7 day 1. Clones were read by immunoSEQ multiplex PCR, and TCRdb kept only the in-frame ones, dropping some. The data contain some 78,000 clones, 85% to 90% of them singletons. Source: CD4+ or CD8+ T cells sorted from blood, taken in a trial of the OX40 agonist ivuxolimab. The receptor was derived from an adult with an advanced solid tumor such as melanoma, head and neck, liver or kidney cancer. J is TRBJ2-7 and V is TRBV7-3; TRBD1 might be the D (5 bases). This CDR3 is CASSFITHRGEYEQYF. CDR3 DNA sequence: TGTGCCAGCAGCTTTATCACTCATAGGGGCGAATACGAGCAGTACTTC.